This T cell receptor (beta chain) derives from a study of Ad26.COV2.S vaccination and SARS-CoV-2 variants (dated by TCRdb to the early 2020s). Notes on the research overall: Vaccine-arm donors were drawn from COV1001, a multicentre, randomized, double-blind, placebo-controlled phase I-IIa trial of Ad26.COV2.S in healthy adults. Dosing of Ad26.COV2.S was intramuscular, at either 5x10^10 or 1x10^11 viral particles, delivered as one shot or as two shots spaced 56 days apart. TCRbeta repertoire sequencing served as the tool for gauging how specific and how broad the SARS-CoV-2-reactive T cell receptors were following Ad26.COV2.S vaccination. The TCR-sequenced set comprised around 32 samples: about 19 Ad26.COV2.S vaccine recipients, 5 placebo recipients and 8 SARS-CoV-2 convalescent individuals. Participants in the trial were split at random into five groups of five each, receiving low-dose or high-dose Ad26.COV2.S once or twice, or else placebo on both occasions. Blinding of investigators to trial group allocation was maintained during experiments and outcome assessment. Overall study outcomes, separate from this receptor: Substantial breadth of spike-specific CD8+ and CD4+ T cell responses was reported after vaccination. Comparable non-spike TCR breadth was observed between vaccine and placebo recipients, consistent with only spike being contained in the vaccine. It was noted by the authors that total T cell responses may have been underestimated by the TCR breadth and depth analyses. Ad26.COV2.S recipients had higher spike-specific TCR breadth than placebo recipients (P = 0.0014). The study was not powered for comparison of responses between vaccine doses or regimens.

This specimen's treatment or condition label, interpreted: some 20 received Ad26.COV2.S at low or high dose, single or two shots; several received placebo; per-sample allocation not given. Repertoires of vaccine and placebo recipients were sequenced from samples collected on day 63 after the first injection. In Cohort 1b, about two dozen adults aged 18-55 years were enrolled at a single site in Boston, USA, between 29 July and 7 August 2020. Ad26.COV2.S was a replication-incompetent adenovirus type 26 vector that expressed a prefusion-stabilized SARS-CoV-2 spike protein derived from the original Wuhan strain. As for this clone: No cognate antigen has been identified for it. No much larger clone is present one base from it, and per-base qualities are unavailable.

TCRbeta CDR3 regions were sequenced with the immunoSEQ Assay. After extraction, genomic DNA underwent amplification by bias-controlled multiplex PCR, followed by high-throughput sequencing. As for how the authors treated the data: To quantify the absolute abundance of every unique TCRbeta CDR3 region, sequences were collapsed and filtered. Usable DNA was measured by amplifying reference genes present in all nucleated cells, and TCRbeta template counts were normalized to that usable DNA to estimate T cell fraction. Repertoire TCRs were annotated as SARS-CoV-2-specific when V gene, CDR3 amino acid sequence and J gene were exactly matched to a known reactive TCR set. The reference SARS-CoV-2 TCR set came from MIRA and was filtered for enrichment in COVID-19-positive ImmuneCODE repertoires, removing public or cross-reactive TCRs. Drawing on the MIRA antigens, annotated TCRs were analysed further at the level of specific ORF or position within ORF. Depth was the summed frequency of annotated unique rearrangements, while breadth was defined as annotated unique rearrangements over total unique productive rearrangements. Group comparisons of TCR breadth used two-sided Wilcoxon rank-sum tests. Imported from immuneACCESS, the table was reduced by TCRdb to in-frame sequences with V and J called. These copies leave out some clones; in studies compared against another copy, an unresolved V gene accounts for under half, and the cause of the remainder is not known. V, J and clone size reflect that table, while D and trimming were determined from the DNA. The sample table records roughly 250,000 clones; approximately 88% of these occur just once. The top ten constitute roughly 3% of the sample.

Trimming leaves V shorter by 5 bases and J shorter by 0 bases, with the junction holding 10 bases beyond the gene matches. The cysteine opens and the phenylalanine closes a CDR3 of 16 amino acids. The retained sequence is limited to the CDR3, 48 bases, with the frame set at the first base. CDR1 and CDR2 (MNHNY, SVGAGI) derive from the germline V gene (reference sequence). This clonotype originated in a person between 18 and 59 years old who received the Ad26.COV2.S COVID-19 vaccine or a placebo. The rearranged chain carries TRBV6-6 and TRBJ2-7, and 7 junction bases match TRBD1. This material consisted of peripheral blood, taken in a trial of Ad26.COV2.S vaccine versus placebo. The base sequence is TGTGCCAGCAGTCAAACACAGGGGACAGCCTCCTACGAGCAGTACTTC. Its translation reads: CASSQTQGTASYEQYF.